A single sample gave rise to the 21 T cell receptor beta chains below, sequenced in a study of cytomegalovirus exposure and HLA in healthy donors. PCR was performed using 60 Vbeta and 13 Jbeta primers. This table comes from immunoSEQ multiplex PCR, and its TCRdb copy is limited to in-frame clones, with some not included. The sample data list 100,000 to 150,000 clones. Sequences were obtained from PBMCs. These receptors were taken from a man between 18 and 29 years old in good health and CMV-seronegative.

The gene calls are TRBV5-1 and TRBJ2-5; tentatively, D is TRBD2 (5 bases). The end of the DNA is better explained by TRBJ2-7, so the J call may be wrong. The CDR3 is made up of 14 amino acids. The germline gives CDR1 SGHRS, CDR2 YFSETQ. The CDR3 loop is CASSGREGRNEQYF. The DNA for the CDR3 is TGCGCCAGCAGCGGCCGGGAAGGCCGGAACGAGCAGTACTTC.

The chain recombines TRBV28 with TRBJ2-7; TRBD1 is a possible D gene (6 bases). This CDR3 comprises 14 residues. Germline V gene sequence: CDR1 MDHEN, CDR2 SYDVKM. V dropped 5 bases and J dropped 0 bases, with 11 bases sitting between them. CDR3 amino acids: CASSRQANSYEQYF. The CDR3 nucleotides are TGTGCCAGCAGTAGACAGGCGAACTCCTACGAGCAGTACTTC.

The rearrangement links TRBV18 to TRBJ2-7; D is uncertain. This CDR3 is built from 14 residues. Trimming shortened V by 0 bases and J by 6 bases, and 12 bases separated the two germline ends. The germline CDR1 and CDR2 sequences are KGHSH and LQKENI. Here the CDR3 DNA reads TGTGCCAGCTCACCACCAGCTGGTTCTCCCGAGCAGTACTTC. It codes for CASSPPAGSPEQYF.

CDR3 amino acids: CASSQDGGVRNEQFF. CDR3 sequence (DNA): TGCGCCAGCAGCCAAGACGGAGGGGTCAGGAATGAGCAGTTCTTC. The chain joins TRBV4-1 to TRBJ2-1; tentative D call: TRBD2 (6 bases). The CDR3 has 15 amino acids. Trimming cost V 0 bases and J 7 bases, with 13 bases left between them. The V gene's germline CDR1 is MGHRA and CDR2 YSYEKL.

The gene calls are TRBV9 and TRBJ1-2; tentatively, D is TRBD1 (6 bases). Germline V lookup: CDR1 SGDLS, CDR2 YYNGEE. Trimming stripped 3 bases from V and 5 bases from J, with 8 bases between. This CDR3 is 12 amino acids long. CDR3 in DNA: TGTGCCAGCAGCGACAGGGTGTATGGCTACACCTTC. It specifies CASSDRVYGYTF.

The V call is TRBV5-1, the J call TRBJ2-3; D might be TRBD1 (5 bases). V dropped 8 bases and J dropped 1 base, with 14 bases sitting between them. The germline CDR1 and CDR2 sequences are SGHRS and YFSETQ. CDR3 length: 14 amino acids. In nucleotides, the CDR3 is TGCGCCAGTACTACTCAGGGCCGCACAGATACGCAGTATTTT. This sequence encodes CASTTQGRTDTQYF. Complete variable domain (other parts from reference TRBV5-1 and TRBJ2-3): KAGVTQTPRYLIKTRGQQVTLSCSPISGHRSVSWYQQTPGQGLQFLFEYFSETQRNKGNFPGRFSGRQFSNSRSEMNVSTLELGDSALYLCASTTQGRTDTQYFGPGTRLTVL.

V and J are TRBV28 and TRBJ1-2, with TRBD1 identical over 8 bases. The V gene end was trimmed by 6 bases and the J gene end by 1 base; junction bases not matched to a gene: 4. The CDR3 is 14 residues long. CDR1 is MDHEN, CDR2 SYDVKM, per germline. Here the CDR3 DNA reads TGTGCCAGCAGCACAGGGGGGAATAACTATGGCTACACCTTC. This encodes CASSTGGNNYGYTF.

This chain joins TRBV6-5 and TRBJ1-4, with TRBD1 matching over 9 bases. In germline, CDR1 is MNHEY, CDR2 SVGAGI. The CDR3 has 14 residues. V shed 6 bases and J 7 bases; nucleotides not matched to a gene: 6. The CDR3 DNA is TGTGCCAGCAGCCTTGGACAGGGGAGTGAAAAACTGTTTTTT. It yields the protein CASSLGQGSEKLFF.

The chain is built from TRBV4-1 and TRBJ2-5; D is unresolved. The J call is uncertain, as TRBJ2-7 better fits the DNA end. The V gene's germline CDR1 is MGHRA and CDR2 YSYEKL. The CDR3 runs 16 residues. CDR3 bases: TGCGCCAGCAGCCAAGAGGGCCGATCTATCTCCTACGAGCAGTACTTC. This translates into CASSQEGRSISYEQYF.

The rearrangement joins TRBV5-8 to TRBJ2-7; 7 bases line up with TRBD1. The V and J ends lost 1 base and 6 bases, in that order; junction bases with no gene match: 7. The CDR3 contains 14 residues. Per germline, CDR1 SGHTS and CDR2 YDEGEE. DNA of the CDR3: TGTGCCAGCAGCTTGCGGTTGAGGGGGCTCGAGCAGTACTTC. It is translated as CASSLRLRGLEQYF.

The chain recombines TRBV18 with TRBJ1-5; no definite D call. Germline CDR1 KGHSH, CDR2 LQKENI. The CDR3 loop spans 16 amino acids. V was clipped by 2 bases and J by 2 bases, with 13 bases between them. CDR3 amino acids: CASSPYELAGNQPQHF. CDR3 coding DNA: TGTGCCAGCTCACCATATGAGTTAGCAGGCAATCAGCCCCAGCATTTT.

The rearrangement joins TRBV5-4 to TRBJ2-1, with 8 positions matching TRBD1. Trimming took 4 bases from V and 5 from J; bases not matched to a gene: 5. The germline CDR1 and CDR2 sequences are SGHNT and YYREEE (reference sequence). CDR3 size: 14 residues. CDR3 residues: CASSQDRAHNEQFF. Written as DNA, the CDR3 is TGTGCCAGCAGCCAGGACAGGGCTCACAATGAGCAGTTCTTC. Complete variable domain (other parts from reference TRBV5-4 and TRBJ2-1): ETGVTQSPTHLIKTRGQQVTLRCSSQSGHNTVSWYQQALGQGPQFIFQYYREEENGRGNFPPRFSGLQFPNYSSELNVNALELDDSALYLCASSQDRAHNEQFFGPGTRLTVL.

J is TRBJ2-7 and V is TRBV28; the match to TRBD2 covers 14 bases. V gave up 6 bases and J gave up 4 bases; unmatched junction bases: 5. The CDR3 contains 15 residues. Germline loops: CDR1 MDHEN, CDR2 SYDVKM. The CDR3 nucleotides are TGTGCCAGCAGCTCGGGACTAGCGGGAGTGTACGAGCAGTACTTC. Residues: CASSSGLAGVYEQYF.

This chain links TRBV6-6 with TRBJ2-7; TRBD2 is a possible D gene (6 bases). Germline assignment: CDR1 MNHNY and CDR2 SVGAGI (reference sequence). The V end was cut by 0 bases, the J end by 6 bases, with 12 bases between. CDR3 length equals 14 residues. Written as DNA, the CDR3 is TGTGCCAGCAGTTACTCGGGCAGGGAGGCCGAGCAGTACTTC. Translating gives CASSYSGREAEQYF.

V is TRBV7-6 and J is TRBJ1-3; a possible D gene is TRBD1 (6 bases). CDR1 and CDR2 from the germline V gene are SGHVS and FNYEAQ. Trimming pared 1 base from V and 0 bases from J, leaving 7 bases between. CDR3 size: 15 residues. The CDR3, as DNA: TGTGCCAGCAGCTTAGAACAGGGCTCTGGAAACACCATATATTTT. It translates to CASSLEQGSGNTIYF.

This rearrangement joins TRBV7-9 to TRBJ1-1, with a tentative D call TRBD1 (5 bases). The CDR3 has 15 amino acids. With 5 bases removed from V and 2 bases from J, the gap between germline ends came to 15 bases. Germline CDR1 is SEHNR and CDR2 is FQNEAQ (reference sequence). The CDR3 sequence is CASSVGHGENTEAFF. CDR3 DNA: TGTGCCAGCAGCGTCGGACATGGGGAAAACACTGAAGCTTTCTTT. The variable domain in full, completed from reference TRBV7-9 and TRBJ1-1, reads DTGVSQNPRHKITKRGQNVTFRCDPISEHNRLYWYRQTLGQGPEFLTYFQNEAQLEKSRLLSDRFSAERPKGSFSTLEIQRTEQGDSAMYLCASSVGHGENTEAFFGQGTRLTVV.

This rearrangement joins TRBV27 to TRBJ2-1; 8 bases map to TRBD1. The germline V gene encodes CDR1 MNHEY and CDR2 SMNVEV (reference sequence). The ends lost 0 bases at V and 4 bases at J; junction bases unmatched: 5. This CDR3 contains 16 residues. This chain's CDR3 is CASSLSDREQYNEQFF. CDR3 in DNA: TGTGCCAGCAGTTTATCGGACAGGGAACAATACAATGAGCAGTTCTTC.

The chain couples TRBV5-6 to TRBJ2-7; TRBD1 matches 8 bases. The trim removed 2 bases at V and 4 bases at J, leaving 14 bases unmatched. Germline CDR1 and CDR2: SGHDT and YYEEEE. This CDR3 contains 17 residues. CDR3 DNA sequence: TGTGCCAGCAGCTTTGGGGGACAGGCGAGCTCACGGTACGAGCAGTACTTC. Encoded protein: CASSFGGQASSRYEQYF. Using reference TRBV5-6 and TRBJ2-7 for the parts outside the CDR3, the full variable domain is DAGVTQSPTHLIKTRGQQVTLRCSPKSGHDTVSWYQQALGQGPQFIFQYYEEEERQRGNFPDRFSGHQFPNYSSELNVNALLLGDSALYLCASSFGGQASSRYEQYFGPGTRLTVT.

The chain couples TRBV15 to TRBJ1-5, with D possibly being TRBD1 (6 bases). The CDR3 has 15 residues. The germline V gene encodes CDR1 LNHNV and CDR2 YYDKDF (reference sequence). V lost 0 bases, J lost 3 bases, and 9 bases lay in between. CDR3: CATSRDKGVNQPQHF. The CDR3 nucleotides are TGTGCCACCAGCAGAGATAAGGGGGTCAATCAGCCCCAGCATTTT.

This sequence joins TRBV11-3 and TRBJ2-4; D not certain. V dropped 4 bases and J dropped 0 bases, with 4 bases sitting between them. In germline, CDR1 is SGHNT, CDR2 YENEEA. The CDR3 runs to 13 residues. CDR3 in amino acids: CASSSLAKNIQYF. The CDR3 DNA is TGTGCCAGCAGCTCCCTAGCCAAAAACATTCAGTACTTC.

The genes are TRBV7-6 and TRBJ2-1; tentative D call: TRBD2 (5 bases). The V gene lost 0 bases and the J gene lost 6 bases, with 9 bases spanning the gap. Germline V gives CDR1 SGHVS, CDR2 FNYEAQ. CDR3 length: 14 amino acids. This CDR3 is CASSLAAGFNEQFF. CDR3 sequence (DNA): TGTGCCAGCAGCTTAGCTGCGGGCTTCAATGAGCAGTTCTTC.